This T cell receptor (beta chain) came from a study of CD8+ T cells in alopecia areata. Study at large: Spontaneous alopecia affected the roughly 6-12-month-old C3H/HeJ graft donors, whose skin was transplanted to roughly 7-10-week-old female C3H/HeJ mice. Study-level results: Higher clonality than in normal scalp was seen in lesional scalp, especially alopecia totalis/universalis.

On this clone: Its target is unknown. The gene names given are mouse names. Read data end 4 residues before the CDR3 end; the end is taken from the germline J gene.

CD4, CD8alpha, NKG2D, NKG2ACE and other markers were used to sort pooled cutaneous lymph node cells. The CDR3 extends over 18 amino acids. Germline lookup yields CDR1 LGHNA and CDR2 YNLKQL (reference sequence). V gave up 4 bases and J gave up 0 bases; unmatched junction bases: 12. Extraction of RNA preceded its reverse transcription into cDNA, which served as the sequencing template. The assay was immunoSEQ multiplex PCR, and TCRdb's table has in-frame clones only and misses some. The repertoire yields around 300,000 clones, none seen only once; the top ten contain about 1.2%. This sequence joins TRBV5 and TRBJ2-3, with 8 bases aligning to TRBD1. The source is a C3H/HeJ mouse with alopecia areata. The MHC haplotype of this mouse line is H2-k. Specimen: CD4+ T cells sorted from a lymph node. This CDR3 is CASSPLAQGASSAETLYF. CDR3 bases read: TGTGCCAGCAGCCCCCTCGCCCAGGGGGCGTCTAGTGCAGAA.